These 27 T cell receptor beta chains were sequenced from one sample in a study of OX40 agonist ivuxolimab in advanced cancers. The repertoire was sequenced with immunoSEQ multiplex PCR; TCRdb's copy has only in-frame clones and lacks some. This sample has 65,000 to 90,000 clones, with approximately 91% found just once. The sequences come from CD4+ or CD8+ T cells sorted from blood, collected in a trial of the OX40 agonist ivuxolimab. The receptors originated from an adult with an advanced solid tumor such as melanoma, head and neck, liver or kidney cancer.

This chain joins TRBV19 and TRBJ2-3, with 7 positions matching TRBD2. The CDR3 extends over 16 amino acids. V shed 4 bases and J 2 bases; nucleotides not matched to a gene: 9. The germline V gene has CDR1 LNHDA and CDR2 SQIVND (reference sequence). CDR3 region: CASSRGGLAVTDTQYF. CDR3 nucleotides: TGTGCCAGTAGTAGGGGAGGGCTAGCAGTCACAGATACGCAGTATTTT.

V usage is TRBV4-1 and J usage is TRBJ1-5; 9 positions match TRBD1. V dropped 4 bases and J dropped 3; count of bases not matched to a gene: 1. The CDR3 is 14 residues long. Germline V gene data show CDR1 as MGHRA and CDR2 as YSYEKL. The CDR3 DNA sequence: TGCGCCAGCAGCCGGGACAGGGACAATCAGCCCCAGCATTTT. Amino acid sequence: CASSRDRDNQPQHF.

Of note for this clone: One junction end disagrees with the germline gene, perhaps due to a read error. V is TRBV7-2 and J is TRBJ2-2; D perhaps matches TRBD2 (5 bases). Germline CDR1 and CDR2: SGHTA and FQGNSA. This CDR3 spans 17 amino acids. The CDR3 coding sequence is TGTGCCAGCAGCCGGCCGCCCAGCCCCGGAGGTACCGCGGAGCTGTTTTTT. Its protein is CASSRPPSPGGTAELFF.

The chain couples TRBV2 to TRBJ1-4; possible D gene TRBD1, 5 bases. The germline CDR1 and CDR2 sequences are SNHLY and FYNNEI. The CDR3 covers 15 residues. V was trimmed by 6 bases and J by 8 bases, leaving 19 bases between them. Here the CDR3 DNA reads TGTGCCAGCAGGAGGGACGGACCTCTTATGGAAAAACTGTTTTTT. Translating gives CASRRDGPLMEKLFF.

The chain employs TRBV27 and TRBJ1-1; 9 bases agree with TRBD1. V lost 5 bases to trimming and J lost 0 bases; unmatched junction nucleotides: 7. The length of the CDR3 is 16 residues. Looked up from germline, CDR1 is MNHEY and CDR2 is SMNVEV (reference sequence). The CDR3 reads CASSMGTGSMNTEAFF. The CDR3 DNA follows: TGTGCCAGCAGTATGGGGACAGGGTCCATGAACACTGAAGCTTTCTTT.

The V and J genes are TRBV19 and TRBJ1-2; tentative D call: TRBD1 (5 bases). Germline lookup yields CDR1 LNHDA and CDR2 SQIVND (reference sequence). The CDR3 is 13 residues long. The V and J ends lost 5 bases and 4 bases respectively, with 11 bases between them. The CDR3 nucleotides are TGTGCCAGTAGTTCGGGACGGATCTATGGCTACACCTTC. It specifies CASSSGRIYGYTF.

This sequence joins TRBV27 and TRBJ2-3; TRBD2 agrees at 7 bases. The CDR3 covers 14 residues. V shed 6 bases and J 2 bases; nucleotides not matched to a gene: 5. Per germline, CDR1 MNHEY and CDR2 SMNVEV (reference sequence). CDR3 residues: CASRSGLDTDTQYF. The CDR3 DNA is TGTGCCAGCAGATCCGGACTAGACACAGATACGCAGTATTTT.

In its sample, this clone was seen once. This chain links TRBV29-1 with TRBJ2-5, with TRBD1 identical over 9 bases. This CDR3 contains 15 residues. Germline V gives CDR1 SQVTM, CDR2 ANQGSEA. V gave up 4 bases and J gave up 5 bases; unmatched junction bases: 11. The CDR3: CSVGGRDRVFETQYF. Here the CDR3 DNA reads TGCAGCGTTGGAGGACGGGACAGGGTATTTGAGACCCAGTACTTC.

The CDR3 here is CASSVQGREETQYF. CDR3 nucleotides: TGTGCCAGCAGCGTACAGGGGCGGGAGGAGACCCAGTACTTC. V gene TRBV7-8 combines with J gene TRBJ2-5; D tentatively reads TRBD1 or TRBD2 (7 bases each). The CDR3 is 14 amino acids. CDR1 is SGHVS, CDR2 FQNEAQ, per germline. Trimming removed 5 bases from V and 5 bases from J, with 15 bases in between.

The CDR3 DNA sequence: TGTGCCAGCAGCTACCCGGGGGTAGGCACAGATACGCAGTATTTT. Its protein is CASSYPGVGTDTQYF. The chain couples TRBV28 to TRBJ2-3; tentatively, D is TRBD2 (6 bases). Between the trimmed V and J ends, which lost 6 bases and 1 base, there was a span of 14 bases. CDR1 MDHEN and CDR2 SYDVKM come from the germline V gene. The CDR3 is 15 amino acids.

The V gene is TRBV10-3, the J gene TRBJ2-5, with D tentatively TRBD2 (6 bases). The V gene lost 11 bases and the J gene lost 1 base, with 11 bases spanning the gap. This CDR3 region has 12 residues. CDR1 and CDR2 from the germline V gene are ENHRY and SYGVKD. CDR3 DNA sequence: TGTGCCTCGCGGGGCCTCCAAGAGACCCAGTACTTC. Translating it yields CASRGLQETQYF.

This chain connects TRBV5-4 to TRBJ2-2, with no clear D. This CDR3 region has 11 residues. CDR1 and CDR2 (germline): SGHNT, YYREEE (reference sequence). Trimming removed 2 bases at V and 11 bases at J, with 7 bases between. Written as DNA, the CDR3 is TGTGCCAGCAGCTTCGAGGAAGAGCTGTTTTTT. Encoded protein: CASSFEEELFF.

The chain has TRBV2 and TRBJ1-1; TRBD1 is a possible D gene (5 bases). This CDR3 has 11 residues. Trimming removed 6 bases from V and 8 bases from J, with 10 bases in between. Germline V CDR1 and CDR2: SNHLY, FYNNEI. The CDR3 DNA is TGTGCCAGCAGAGAGGGACCCGAAGCTTTCTTT. This translates into CASREGPEAFF. The variable domain in full, with the rest retrieved from reference TRBV2 and TRBJ1-1, is EPEVTQTPSHQVTQMGQEVILRCVPISNHLYFYWYRQILGQKVEFLVSFYNNEISEKSEIFDDQFSVERPDGSNFTLKIRSTKLEDSAMYFCASREGPEAFFGQGTRLTVV.

V gene TRBV14 combines with J gene TRBJ2-3; no clear D gene. The ends were cut back, 1 base at V and 6 bases at J, with 5 bases in the middle. This CDR3 is 12 amino acids long. Germline V CDR1 and CDR2: SGHDN, FVKESK. For the CDR3, the DNA is TGTGCCAGCAGCCAAGTCTTGGATACGCAGTATTTT. This translates into CASSQVLDTQYF.

V and J are TRBV5-6 and TRBJ2-7; the D is unclear. Looked up from germline, CDR1 is SGHDT and CDR2 is YYEEEE. Trimming left V 1 base short and J 5 bases short, with 13 bases between. This CDR3 region has 14 residues. CDR3 coding DNA: TGTGCCAGCAGCTTGTTCGATAGCCGAAACGAGCAGTACTTC. It codes for CASSLFDSRNEQYF.

The gene calls are TRBV2 and TRBJ2-5; D unresolved. V dropped 5 bases and J dropped 2 bases, with 9 bases sitting between them. Per germline, CDR1 SNHLY and CDR2 FYNNEI. This CDR3 region has 13 residues. The CDR3 sequence is CASSQMRQETQYF. In DNA, the CDR3 is TGTGCCAGCAGTCAGATGAGACAAGAGACCCAGTACTTC.

The V gene is TRBV6-1, the J gene TRBJ2-3; D is ambiguous. CDR1 is MNHNS, CDR2 SASEGT, per germline. The CDR3 totals 12 residues. The germline V and J ends were trimmed by 3 bases and 3 bases, with 4 bases remaining between them. The CDR3 sequence: CASSEETDTQYF. Written as DNA, the CDR3 is TGTGCCAGCAGTGAGGAGACAGATACGCAGTATTTT.

This clone was observed once. The rearrangement joins TRBV4-1 to TRBJ1-3; 8 bases map to TRBD1. This CDR3 has 16 amino acids. J gave up 2 bases and V 3 bases, and 6 bases lay outside the gene matches. Germline V gene sequence: CDR1 MGHRA, CDR2 YSYEKL. CDR3 residues: CASSHPQGAPGNTIYF. The CDR3 DNA is TGCGCCAGCAGCCATCCTCAGGGGGCCCCTGGAAACACCATATATTTT.

This chain connects TRBV23-1 to TRBJ2-7; no clear D gene. TRBV23-1 is reported as an ORF; its role is uncertain. V gave up 4 bases and J gave up 2 bases, with 18 bases separating them. This CDR3 spans 16 amino acids. The CDR3 bases are TGCGCCAGCAGTCCCCGAAAAATAGCTAATACCTACGAGCAGTACTTC. It specifies CASSPRKIANTYEQYF.

This chain links TRBV7-9 with TRBJ1-4; 11 bases are a match to TRBD1. CDR1 and CDR2 (germline): SEHNR, FQNEAQ (reference sequence). CDR3 length: 14 amino acids. With V trimmed by 5 bases and J by 4 bases, 0 bases remained unmatched. The CDR3 region is CASSGTGGNEKLFF. CDR3 nucleotides: TGTGCCAGCAGCGGGACAGGGGGTAATGAAAAACTGTTTTTT.

This clone was observed a few times. The V and J genes are TRBV11-2 and TRBJ2-1; 14 bases map to TRBD2. This CDR3 region has 15 residues. V was pared by 6 bases and J by 7 bases, with 5 bases of the junction left unmatched. Germline CDR1 is SGHAT and CDR2 is FQNNGV. This CDR3 reads CASRMTSGGANEQFF. CDR3 bases: TGTGCCAGCAGAATGACTAGCGGGGGGGCAAATGAGCAGTTCTTC.

Note on this clone: Other DNA sequences from this sample encode an identical CDR3 as well. This chain connects TRBV19 to TRBJ2-3, with TRBD1 as a possible D gene (6 bases). The CDR3 is 16 amino acids. Germline V gene sequence: CDR1 LNHDA, CDR2 SQIVND (reference sequence). Trimming stripped 3 bases from V and 0 bases from J, with 13 bases between. As DNA, the CDR3 is TGTGCCAGTAGTATCAGGGGTCCTCCAAGCACAGATACGCAGTATTTT. Its translation: CASSIRGPPSTDTQYF. Complete variable domain (other parts from reference TRBV19 and TRBJ2-3): DGGITQSPKYLFRKEGQNVTLSCEQNLNHDAMYWYRQDPGQGLRLIYYSQIVNDFQKGDIAEGYSVSREKKESFPLTVTSAQKNPTAFYLCASSIRGPPSTDTQYFGPGTRLTVL.

The chain is built from TRBV23-1 and TRBJ1-5; TRBD1 agrees at 7 bases. TRBV23-1 is an ORF, with its function uncertain. The CDR3 sequence is 17 residues long. V gave up 0 bases and J gave up 7 bases; unmatched junction bases: 12. CDR3 sequence (DNA): TGCGCCAGCAGTCAATCTCCCAAGGGGGCCATAGACCAGCCCCAGCATTTT. Translation gives CASSQSPKGAIDQPQHF.

The chain couples TRBV4-1 to TRBJ1-1, with D perhaps matching TRBD1 (5 bases). The CDR3 runs 13 residues. Germline CDR1 MGHRA, CDR2 YSYEKL. V lost 5 bases, J lost 10 bases, and 17 bases lay in between. This chain's CDR3 is CASSRGVEVGAFF. CDR3 bases: TGCGCCAGCAGCAGAGGGGTCGAAGTTGGAGCTTTCTTT.

This chain links TRBV28 with TRBJ1-1; D is perhaps TRBD1 (5 bases). The germline V gene has CDR1 MDHEN and CDR2 SYDVKM. V lost 5 bases and J lost 1, with 11 bases in between. The CDR3 is made up of 14 amino acids. CDR3 residues: CASSIHTGNTEAFF. In nucleotides, the CDR3 is TGTGCCAGCAGTATTCATACAGGGAACACTGAAGCTTTCTTT.

This chain joins TRBV19 and TRBJ1-5; 9 nucleotides align to TRBD1. This CDR3 contains 19 residues. In germline, CDR1 is LNHDA, CDR2 SQIVND (reference sequence). V shed 3 bases, J shed 0 bases, and the junction held 12 bases outside the gene matches. The CDR3 reads CASSIYYRGRRHSNQPQHF. The CDR3 region has the DNA TGTGCCAGTAGTATCTATTACAGGGGGCGCCGCCATAGCAATCAGCCCCAGCATTTT.

The chain links TRBV9 to TRBJ2-1; 9 bases agree with TRBD1. Trimming at V came to 4 bases and at J to 7 bases, leaving 12 bases not matched to a gene. Germline V gene lookup returns CDR1 SGDLS and CDR2 YYNGEE. This CDR3 has 16 residues. Here the CDR3 DNA reads TGTGCCAGCAGCCCCCGGTCGGACAGGGGATGGAATGAGCAGTTCTTC. Translated, it gives CASSPRSDRGWNEQFF.